The 14 T cell receptor beta chains below were found in one sample sequenced in a study of PD-L1 blockade in urothelial cancer. The time point denotes: pretreatment peripheral blood. Measured with immunoSEQ multiplex PCR; TCRdb has only the in-frame clones, and not every one. This sample has 130,000 or so clones, with less than 85% found just once. The sequencing here drew on PBMCs, taken around atezolizumab (anti-PD-L1) treatment. The receptors shown here come from a man in his fifties with urothelial cancer.

This chain connects TRBV5-1 to TRBJ2-7; 9 bases map to TRBD2. This CDR3 has 16 amino acids. Germline V gene sequence: CDR1 SGHRS, CDR2 YFSETQ. V trimming: 3 bases; J trimming: 5 bases; junction bases outside the gene matches: 12. CDR3 coding DNA: TGCGCCAGCAGCTATAACGTAGGCTCTAGCGGGAACGAGCAGTACTTC. It is translated as CASSYNVGSSGNEQYF. Using reference TRBV5-1 and TRBJ2-7 for the parts outside the CDR3, the full variable domain is KAGVTQTPRYLIKTRGQQVTLSCSPISGHRSVSWYQQTPGQGLQFLFEYFSETQRNKGNFPGRFSGRQFSNSRSEMNVSTLELGDSALYLCASSYNVGSSGNEQYFGPGTRLTVT.

Only one count was recorded for this clone. The chain links TRBV4-1 to TRBJ2-7; the match to TRBD1 covers 8 bases. After removal of 0 bases from V and 2 bases from J, the junction contained 9 bases not matched to a gene. The CDR3 totals 17 residues. The germline V gene has CDR1 MGHRA and CDR2 YSYEKL. DNA for the CDR3: TGCGCCAGCAGCCAAGATACATTGGACAGGGTTCCCTACGAGCAGTACTTC. Translated: CASSQDTLDRVPYEQYF.

This clone has a handful of counts. V gene TRBV7-2 combines with J gene TRBJ2-3, with 11 bases lining up with TRBD1. The CDR3 consists of 15 residues. The germline V gene has CDR1 SGHTA and CDR2 FQGNSA. The ends lost 5 bases at V and 5 bases at J; junction bases unmatched: 6. CDR3 DNA sequence: TGTGCCAGCAGCGTCGGGACAGGGGGACGAGATACGCAGTATTTT. Translation: CASSVGTGGRDTQYF. Full variable domain (rest looked up from reference TRBV7-2 and TRBJ2-3): GAGVSQSPSNKVTEKGKDVELRCDPISGHTALYWYRQSLGQGLEFLIYFQGNSAPDKSGLPSDRFSAERTGGSVSTLTIQRTQQEDSAVYLCASSVGTGGRDTQYFGPGTRLTVL.

The chain carries TRBV7-8 and TRBJ2-7; D unclear. The germline V and J ends were trimmed by 5 bases and 2 bases, with 10 bases remaining between them. CDR3 size: 13 residues. The germline gives CDR1 SGHVS, CDR2 FQNEAQ. The CDR3 nucleotides are TGTGCCAGCAGCCAGTCGCTAGCCTACGAGCAGTACTTC. Translating it yields CASSQSLAYEQYF.

The chain carries TRBV30 and TRBJ2-1; 9 nucleotides line up with TRBD2. The CDR3 is made up of 15 amino acids. V was clipped by 1 base and J by 4 bases; unmatched bases: 5. Per germline, CDR1 GTSNPN and CDR2 SVGIG (reference sequence). CDR3 nucleotides: TGTGCCTGGAGTGATCGACTAGCGGTTTACAATGAGCAGTTCTTC. This gives the protein CAWSDRLAVYNEQFF.

This chain connects TRBV28 to TRBJ2-7, with 8 positions matching TRBD1. With V trimmed by 2 bases and J by 7 bases, 16 bases remained unmatched. In germline, CDR1 is MDHEN, CDR2 SYDVKM. This CDR3 has 17 residues. CDR3 sequence reads: CASSLPGTGVKVREQYF. The DNA of the CDR3 is TGTGCCAGCAGTTTACCCGGGACAGGTGTTAAGGTTAGGGAGCAGTACTTC.

The chain has TRBV19 and TRBJ2-2; D is uncertain. The CDR3 totals 15 residues. Trimming removed 1 base at V and 0 bases at J, with 6 bases between. Germline CDR1 and CDR2: LNHDA and SQIVND (reference sequence). The CDR3 loop is CASSIGGTNTGELFF. CDR3 bases: TGTGCCAGTAGTATAGGCGGAACGAACACCGGGGAGCTGTTTTTT.

The genes are TRBV15 and TRBJ1-4, with D possibly being TRBD1 (6 bases). The V and J ends lost 4 bases and 7 bases respectively, with 19 bases between them. This CDR3 is 16 amino acids long. Germline CDR1 is LNHNV and CDR2 is YYDKDF (reference sequence). CDR3 sequence reads: CATSKPTGTLFEKLFF. CDR3 bases: TGTGCCACCAGCAAACCCACCGGGACACTTTTTGAAAAACTGTTTTTT.

This clone was found once. This chain connects TRBV7-2 to TRBJ2-5; weak D call: TRBD2 (6 bases). The germline V and J ends were trimmed by 4 bases and 5 bases, with 23 bases remaining between them. The CDR3 is 17 amino acids. Germline V gene sequence: CDR1 SGHTA, CDR2 FQGNSA. The CDR3 reads CASSSLNPTSFRETQYF. The CDR3 DNA follows: TGTGCCAGCAGCTCACTTAACCCGACTAGTTTCAGGGAGACCCAGTACTTC.

V usage is TRBV7-9 and J usage is TRBJ2-2, with D perhaps TRBD1 (6 bases). Trimming took off 5 bases at V and 0 bases at J, with 16 bases between the two ends. Per germline, CDR1 SEHNR and CDR2 FQNEAQ (reference sequence). There are 17 residues in the CDR3. The CDR3 loop is CASSAQTGTANTGELFF. Written as DNA, the CDR3 is TGTGCCAGCAGCGCCCAAACAGGGACCGCGAACACCGGGGAGCTGTTTTTT.

The chain couples TRBV5-1 to TRBJ2-2; 9 bases align to TRBD1. The ends lost 4 bases at V and 6 bases at J; junction bases unmatched: 4. The CDR3 totals 14 residues. Germline loops: CDR1 SGHRS, CDR2 YFSETQ. CDR3 nucleotide sequence: TGCGCCAGCAGCACAGGGACAGGGCCCGGGGAGCTGTTTTTT. Translation gives CASSTGTGPGELFF.

The chain's CDR3 is CAISESRQVETQYF. CDR3 DNA: TGTGCCATCAGTGAGTCACGACAGGTGGAGACCCAGTACTTC. V is TRBV10-3 and J is TRBJ2-5, with D perhaps matching TRBD1 (6 bases). Trimming removed 0 bases from V and 5 bases from J, with 10 bases in between. CDR3 length: 14 amino acids. CDR1 and CDR2 (germline): ENHRY, SYGVKD.

The table lists this clone with a few counts. J is TRBJ1-1 and V is TRBV30; 7 nucleotides agree with TRBD1. V trimming: 3 bases; J trimming: 4 bases; junction bases outside the gene matches: 5. CDR3 size: 13 residues. Germline V gene data show CDR1 as GTSNPN and CDR2 as SVGIG (reference sequence). In DNA form, the CDR3 reads TGTGCCTGGAGCCAGGGGGTGGGCACTGAAGCTTTCTTT. Translated: CAWSQGVGTEAFF. Using reference TRBV30 and TRBJ1-1 for the parts outside the CDR3, the full variable domain is SQTIHQWPATLVQPVGSPLSLECTVEGTSNPNLYWYRQAAGRGLQLLFYSVGIGQISSEVPQNLSASRPQDRQFILSSKKLLLSDSGFYLCAWSQGVGTEAFFGQGTRLTVV.

The chain is built from TRBV7-2 and TRBJ1-1; 9 positions agree with TRBD1. The V segment lost 5 bases and the J segment 4 bases; nucleotides outside the gene matches: 8. Germline values: CDR1 SGHTA, CDR2 FQGNSA. There are 15 residues in the CDR3. CDR3: CASSPRGQGLTEAFF. CDR3 nucleotide sequence: TGTGCCAGCAGCCCCAGAGGACAGGGGCTCACTGAAGCTTTCTTT.